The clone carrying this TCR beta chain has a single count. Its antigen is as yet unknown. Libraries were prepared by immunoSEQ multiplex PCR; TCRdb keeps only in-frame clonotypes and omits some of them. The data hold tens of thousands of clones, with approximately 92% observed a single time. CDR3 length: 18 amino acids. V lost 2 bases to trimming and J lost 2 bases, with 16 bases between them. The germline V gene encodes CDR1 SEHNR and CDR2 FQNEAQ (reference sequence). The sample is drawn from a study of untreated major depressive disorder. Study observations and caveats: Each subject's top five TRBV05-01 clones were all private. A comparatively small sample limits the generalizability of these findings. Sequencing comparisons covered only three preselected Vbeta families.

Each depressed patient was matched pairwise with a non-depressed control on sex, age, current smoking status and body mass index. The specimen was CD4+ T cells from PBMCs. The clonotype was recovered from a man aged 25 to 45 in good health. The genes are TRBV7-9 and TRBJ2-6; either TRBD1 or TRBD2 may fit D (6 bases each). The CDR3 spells CASSLRGEHMAGANVLTF. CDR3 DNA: TGTGCCAGCAGCTTAAGGGGGGAACACATGGCTGGGGCCAACGTCCTGACTTTC.